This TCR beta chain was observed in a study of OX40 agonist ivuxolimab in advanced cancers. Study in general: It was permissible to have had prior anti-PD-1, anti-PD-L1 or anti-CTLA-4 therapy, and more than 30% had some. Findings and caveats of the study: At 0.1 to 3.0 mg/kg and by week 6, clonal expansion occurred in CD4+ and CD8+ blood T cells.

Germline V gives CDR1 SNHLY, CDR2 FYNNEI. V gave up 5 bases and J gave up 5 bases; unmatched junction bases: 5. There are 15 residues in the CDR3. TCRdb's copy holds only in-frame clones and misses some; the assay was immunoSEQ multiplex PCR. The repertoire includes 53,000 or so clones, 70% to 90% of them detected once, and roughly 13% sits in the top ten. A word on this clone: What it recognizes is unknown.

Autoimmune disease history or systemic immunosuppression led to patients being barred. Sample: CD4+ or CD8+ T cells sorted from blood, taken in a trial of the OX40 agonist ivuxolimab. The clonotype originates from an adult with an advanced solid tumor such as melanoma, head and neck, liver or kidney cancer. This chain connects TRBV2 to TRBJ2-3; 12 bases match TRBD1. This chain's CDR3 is CASSTGTGGVDTQYF. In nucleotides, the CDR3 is TGTGCCAGCAGTACCGGGACAGGGGGCGTAGATACGCAGTATTTT.